This T cell receptor beta chain is drawn from a study of blood T cell repertoires in COVID-19. The overall study: Sites in the United States, Italy and Spain provided acute and convalescent COVID-19 samples.

Trimming took off 0 bases at V and 4 bases at J, with 8 bases between the two ends. The CDR3 has 14 amino acids. Germline lookup yields CDR1 KGHSH and CDR2 LQKENI. Generated by immunoSEQ multiplex PCR, the TCRdb table keeps only in-frame clones and is missing some. The sample lists some 90,000 clones, approximately 90% occurring once. The V call is TRBV18, the J call TRBJ2-3, with D maybe TRBD2 (6 bases). The sequence was obtained from a woman aged 45-59 years in a cohort sampled during active COVID-19. The sample comprised peripheral blood. The CDR3 DNA reads as TGTGCCAGCTCACCACCGGTAGCGGCAGATACGCAGTATTTT. Translation gives CASSPPVAADTQYF.